Following are 14 T cell receptor beta chains from one sample sequenced in a study of blood T cells in healthy people across ages. The authors ran a second PCR of about 6 to 11 cycles using a sample-barcoded 5' primer and a J-beta primer mix. TCRdb used MiXCR to reprocess the 5' RACE reads, holding one entry per CDR3 protein. The repertoire consists of some 1.8 million distinct CDR3 sequences, with 30% to 40% occurring once and the leading ten covering 20% to 25%. The sample comprised blood. The receptors stem from a human donor in good health.

The V gene is TRBV29-1, the J gene TRBJ1-3; 7 nucleotides align to TRBD1. CDR1 and CDR2 from the germline V gene are SQVTM and ANQGSEA. The CDR3 is 15 residues long. V trimming: 7 bases; J trimming: 4 bases; junction bases outside the gene matches: 13. The CDR3 DNA sequence: TGCAGCGCGAGCAGAACGGCAGGGGGAGGAAACACCATATATTTT. Protein sequence: CSASRTAGGGNTIYF.

This clonotype was observed a few times. The rearrangement joins TRBV6-2 or TRBV6-3 to TRBJ2-1, with D possibly matching TRBD1 (6 bases). The CDR3 is 16 amino acids. The germline gives CDR1 MNHEY, CDR2 SVGEGT. Trimming stripped 0 bases from V and 1 base from J, with 10 bases between. The CDR3 region has the DNA TGTGCCAGCAGTTACTCGAATAGGGGGTCCTACAATGAGCAGTTCTTC. Encoded protein: CASSYSNRGSYNEQFF.

This clonotype was seen more than once but under ten times. V gene TRBV10-3 combines with J gene TRBJ2-1; D possibly corresponds to TRBD2 (7 bases). CDR1 ENHRY and CDR2 SYGVKD come from the germline V gene. CDR3 length: 17 amino acids. Trimming took off 2 bases at V and 5 bases at J, with 19 bases between the two ends. In DNA form, the CDR3 reads TGTGCCATCAGTGAGCCTAGTGGGGGGGGGCTTGACAATGAGCAGTTCTTC. Translated, it gives CAISEPSGGGLDNEQFF.

J is TRBJ2-3 and V is TRBV29-1; 7 bases align to TRBD2. CDR3 length equals 15 residues. CDR1 SQVTM and CDR2 ANQGSEA come from the germline V gene. J gave up 2 bases and V 4 bases, and 9 bases lay outside the gene matches. CDR3 residues: CSVGDQRGFTDTQYF. The CDR3 coding sequence is TGCAGCGTTGGGGACCAGCGGGGTTTCACAGATACGCAGTATTTT.

V and J are TRBV12-3 or TRBV12-4 and TRBJ1-4, with 7 bases fitting TRBD1. V was clipped by 5 bases and J by 5 bases; unmatched bases: 8. The CDR3 runs to 15 residues. The CDR3 DNA is TGTGCCAGCAGTCACCGGGACAGCGCGAATGAAAAACTGTTTTTT. Translating gives CASSHRDSANEKLFF.

As for this clonotype: One end of the junction fails to match germline, which may point to a read error. The gene calls are TRBV5-1 and TRBJ2-6; the match to TRBD1 covers 8 bases. The germline V gene has CDR1 SGHRS and CDR2 YFSETQ. The CDR3 totals 15 residues. As DNA, the CDR3 is TGCGCCAGCAGCCAGGGGGCGCTTGGGACCAACGTCCTGACTTTC. Residues: CASSQGALGTNVLTF.

This chain uses TRBV6-2 or TRBV6-3 with TRBJ2-3; either TRBD1 or TRBD2 may fit D (5 bases each). Germline values: CDR1 MNHEY, CDR2 SVGEGT. V lost 7 bases and J lost 12, with 20 bases in between. The CDR3 is made up of 13 amino acids. DNA for the CDR3: TGTGCCAGCACCTACGGGACGTCAAGTGAACAGTATTTT. This sequence encodes CASTYGTSSEQYF.

V is TRBV29-1 and J is TRBJ1-2; TRBD1 might be the D (6 bases). The CDR3 length is 13 residues. V lost 4 bases to trimming and J lost 2 bases, with 11 bases between them. CDR1 and CDR2 from the germline V gene are SQVTM and ANQGSEA. The DNA for the CDR3 is TGCAGCGTTGGCCACAGGGTCAACTATGGCTACACCTTC. Translation gives CSVGHRVNYGYTF.

The chain links TRBV7-2 to TRBJ1-1, with D perhaps TRBD1 (5 bases). V was cut by 3 bases and J by 11 bases, with 10 bases left in between. The germline CDR1 and CDR2 sequences are SGHTA and FQGNSA. The CDR3 covers 11 residues. CDR3 protein: CASSLMGTAFF. In DNA form, the CDR3 reads TGTGCCAGCAGCTTGATGGGGACGGCTTTCTTT. The full variable domain, in which reference TRBV7-2 and TRBJ1-1 provide the parts outside the CDR3, is GAGVSQSPSNKVTEKGKDVELRCDPISGHTALYWYRQSLGQGLEFLIYFQGNSAPDKSGLPSDRFSAERTGGSVSTLTIQRTQQEDSAVYLCASSLMGTAFFGQGTRLTVV.

The chain joins TRBV12-3 or TRBV12-4 to TRBJ2-5; D remains ambiguous. V lost 6 bases and J 4 bases, leaving 12 bases between the germline ends. The length of the CDR3 is 13 residues. CDR3 sequence (DNA): TGTGCCAGCAGATCTGATTATCTAGAGACCCAGTACTTC. It translates to CASRSDYLETQYF.

The rearrangement joins TRBV7-2 to TRBJ2-1; no reliable D call. V dropped 5 bases and J dropped 4 bases, with 15 bases sitting between them. Germline CDR1 SGHTA, CDR2 FQGNSA. The CDR3 has 15 residues. The CDR3 DNA is TGTGCCAGCAGCCCAACGGAACGGCAATACAATGAGCAGTTCTTC. This encodes CASSPTERQYNEQFF. The complete variable domain, with remaining parts taken from reference TRBV7-2 and TRBJ2-1, reads GAGVSQSPSNKVTEKGKDVELRCDPISGHTALYWYRQSLGQGLEFLIYFQGNSAPDKSGLPSDRFSAERTGGSVSTLTIQRTQQEDSAVYLCASSPTERQYNEQFFGPGTRLTVL.

This clonotype showed up many times. CDR3 sequence: CASSLFGDSYEQYF. CDR3 nucleotides: TGTGCCAGCAGTTTATTCGGAGACAGCTACGAGCAGTACTTC. The V and J genes are TRBV28 and TRBJ2-7, with D tentatively TRBD1 (5 bases). Germline loops: CDR1 MDHEN, CDR2 SYDVKM. Trimming took 1 base from V and 3 from J, leaving 10 bases between them. The CDR3 spans 14 residues.

Ten or more counts support this clonotype. This rearrangement joins TRBV20-1 to TRBJ1-5; D is unresolved. Trimming stripped 2 bases from V and 0 bases from J, with 5 bases between. The germline CDR1 and CDR2 sequences are DFQATT and SNEGSKA (reference sequence). This CDR3 spans 13 amino acids. CDR3 sequence: CSARSNSNQPQHF. In DNA, the CDR3 is TGCAGTGCTAGATCCAATAGCAATCAGCCCCAGCATTTT.

V and J are TRBV4-2 and TRBJ2-1, with 11 positions matching TRBD2. The V gene's germline CDR1 is LGHNA and CDR2 YNFKEQ. With 5 bases clipped from V and 4 bases from J, the junction kept 7 bases outside the gene matches. CDR3 length: 16 amino acids. The CDR3 coding sequence is TGTGCCAGCAGCTACCAACTAGCGGGGGAATACAATGAGCAGTTCTTC. It translates to CASSYQLAGEYNEQFF.